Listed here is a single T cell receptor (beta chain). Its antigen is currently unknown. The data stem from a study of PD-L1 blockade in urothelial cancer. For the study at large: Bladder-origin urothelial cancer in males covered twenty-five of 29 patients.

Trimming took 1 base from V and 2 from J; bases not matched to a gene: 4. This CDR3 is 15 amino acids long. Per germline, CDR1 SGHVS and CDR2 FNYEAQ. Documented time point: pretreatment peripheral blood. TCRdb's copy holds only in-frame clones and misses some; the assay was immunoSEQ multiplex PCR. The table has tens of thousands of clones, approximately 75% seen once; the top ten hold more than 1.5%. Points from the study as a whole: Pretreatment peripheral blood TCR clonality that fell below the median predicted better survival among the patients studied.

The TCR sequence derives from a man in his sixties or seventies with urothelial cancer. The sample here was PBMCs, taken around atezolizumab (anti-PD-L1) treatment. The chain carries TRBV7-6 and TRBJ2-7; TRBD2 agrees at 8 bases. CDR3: CASSLEPGGTYEQYF. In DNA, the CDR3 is TGTGCCAGCAGCTTAGAGCCGGGAGGGACCTACGAGCAGTACTTC.